The 21 T cell receptor beta chains below were found in one sample sequenced in a study of radiotherapy plus CTLA-4 blockade in lung cancer. The data were produced by immunoSEQ multiplex PCR, yet TCRdb's version contains in-frame clones alone and is incomplete. The data contain some 50,000 clones, 84% of them singletons. This material consisted of peripheral blood, taken from a patient treated with radiotherapy plus ipilimumab. These receptors all stem from a human donor with non-small cell lung cancer whose response to radiotherapy plus ipilimumab could not be evaluated.

In DNA form, the CDR3 reads TGTGCCAGCAGCCCCGAACCCCGGGACAGGGGGCGTCGAGAGACCCAGTACTTC. The encoded protein is CASSPEPRDRGRRETQYF. The chain links TRBV9 to TRBJ2-5, with TRBD1 identical over 12 bases. Germline V gives CDR1 SGDLS, CDR2 YYNGEE. CDR3 size: 18 residues. J lost 4 bases, V lost 4 bases, and 14 bases had no gene match.

The CDR3 spells CASSLAVGAGGSDTQYF. DNA of the CDR3: TGCGCCAGCAGCTTGGCCGTCGGAGCGGGAGGTTCAGATACGCAGTATTTT. The J gene is TRBJ2-3, the V gene TRBV5-1; 9 bases fit TRBD2. V lost 0 bases, J lost 4 bases, and 9 bases stayed unmatched. The germline V gene has CDR1 SGHRS and CDR2 YFSETQ. This CDR3 region has 17 residues.

This rearrangement joins TRBV4-1 to TRBJ2-1; 8 bases line up with TRBD2. The ends lost 3 bases at V and 2 bases at J; junction bases unmatched: 3. This CDR3 contains 15 residues. From germline, CDR1 is MGHRA and CDR2 YSYEKL. The CDR3 DNA reads TGCGCCAGCAGCCATTTAGCGGGACCCTACAATGAGCAGTTCTTC. The encoded protein is CASSHLAGPYNEQFF.

This chain joins TRBV6-5 and TRBJ1-3; no firm D call. This CDR3 has 13 residues. CDR1 and CDR2 (germline): MNHEY, SVGAGI. Trimming stripped 6 bases from V and 2 bases from J, with 8 bases between. CDR3 region: CASRNGAGNTIYF. Here the CDR3 DNA reads TGTGCCAGCAGGAACGGTGCTGGAAACACCATATATTTT.

The chain couples TRBV19 to TRBJ1-1; TRBD1 might be the D (5 bases). The V end was cut by 3 bases, the J end by 5 bases, with 13 bases between. Germline CDR1 is LNHDA and CDR2 is SQIVND (reference sequence). The CDR3 contains 14 residues. CDR3 nucleotide sequence: TGTGCCAGTAGTATCGCCCTGGGGGGGACTGAAGCTTTCTTT. Translation gives CASSIALGGTEAFF.

The chain joins TRBV4-3 to TRBJ2-1, with D perhaps TRBD2 (5 bases). The CDR3 runs to 15 residues. Trimming removed 0 bases at V and 2 bases at J, with 8 bases between. Germline CDR1 and CDR2: LGHNA and YSLEER. This CDR3 reads CASSQEYGTYNEQFF. In DNA, the CDR3 is TGCGCCAGCAGCCAAGAGTACGGGACCTACAATGAGCAGTTCTTC.

This chain connects TRBV6-6 to TRBJ1-1; D unresolved. From germline, CDR1 is MNHNY and CDR2 SVGAGI (reference sequence). With 8 bases removed from V and 3 bases from J, the gap between germline ends came to 13 bases. The CDR3 spans 13 residues. In DNA, the CDR3 is TGTGCCAGCGGTCGGGGTCTGGACACTGAAGCTTTCTTT. Encoded protein: CASGRGLDTEAFF.

The chain recombines TRBV7-2 with TRBJ2-2; D gene ambiguous. V shed 1 base and J shed 2 bases, with 11 bases lying between them. This CDR3 is built from 16 residues. Germline V gene sequence: CDR1 SGHTA, CDR2 FQGNSA. CDR3 DNA: TGTGCCAGCAGCTTAGGGCCCCCGTCCAACACCGGGGAGCTGTTTTTT. The encoded protein is CASSLGPPSNTGELFF.

V gene TRBV28 combines with J gene TRBJ2-3, with 15 bases identical to TRBD2. Losses at the gene ends were 4 bases for V and 0 bases for J; bases not matched to a gene: 5. Germline values: CDR1 MDHEN, CDR2 SYDVKM. This CDR3 is built from 18 residues. The CDR3 protein is CASSSPGLAGGSTDTQYF. The CDR3 DNA follows: TGTGCCAGCAGTTCGCCGGGACTAGCGGGAGGAAGCACAGATACGCAGTATTTT.

This rearrangement joins TRBV19 to TRBJ2-1, with 11 bases lining up with TRBD2. The CDR3 covers 17 residues. Germline-derived CDR1 and CDR2 are LNHDA and SQIVND (reference sequence). After removal of 8 bases from V and 3 bases from J, the junction contained 12 bases not matched to a gene. CDR3: CASQASSGRPRYNEQFF. The CDR3 DNA is TGTGCCAGTCAAGCGTCTAGCGGGAGGCCCCGCTACAATGAGCAGTTCTTC.

The CDR3, as DNA: TGTGCCAGCAGCACTCCGGGACAGGGTATCTTGGAAGGTTGGTACAATGAGCAGTTCTTC. This sequence encodes CASSTPGQGILEGWYNEQFF. This chain joins TRBV9 and TRBJ2-1; 9 bases map to TRBD1. The J segment lost 4 bases and the V segment lost 4 bases, leaving 21 bases of the junction unmatched. The CDR3 consists of 20 residues. Germline V gene lookup returns CDR1 SGDLS and CDR2 YYNGEE.

This clone has only one observation. The rearrangement links TRBV10-3 to TRBJ1-3, with 7 bases that match TRBD1. CDR3 size: 16 residues. The J segment lost 2 bases and the V segment lost 7 bases, leaving 11 bases of the junction unmatched. Germline CDR1 reads ENHRY; CDR2 reads SYGVKD. The CDR3 DNA reads TGTGCCATCATCAACAGGGGAAGGAATCCTGGAAACACCATATATTTT. Its translation: CAIINRGRNPGNTIYF.

This clone was picked up one time. The J gene is TRBJ1-1, the V gene TRBV6-5; D is unclear. This CDR3 region has 13 residues. Deletions cut 6 bases from V and 0 bases from J, with 8 bases between. CDR1 is MNHEY, CDR2 SVGAGI, per germline. The CDR3, as DNA: TGTGCCAGCAGGAACCAGGTGAACACTGAAGCTTTCTTT. Its translation is CASRNQVNTEAFF.

The rearrangement uses TRBV5-1 and TRBJ2-7; 9 nucleotides line up with TRBD1. Losses at the gene ends were 5 bases for V and 1 base for J; bases not matched to a gene: 4. The CDR3 is made up of 14 amino acids. From germline, CDR1 is SGHRS and CDR2 YFSETQ. The CDR3 sequence is CASRAGTGSYEQYF. The CDR3 coding sequence is TGCGCCAGCAGGGCCGGGACAGGGTCCTACGAGCAGTACTTC.

V usage is TRBV5-5 and J usage is TRBJ1-2; D might be TRBD1 (6 bases). Germline values: CDR1 SGHKS, CDR2 YYEKEE (reference sequence). The V end was cut by 3 bases, the J end by 3 bases, with 12 bases between. There are 14 residues in the CDR3. CDR3 DNA: TGTGCCAGCAGCTCCGTGACAGGATACTATGGCTACACCTTC. This translates into CASSSVTGYYGYTF.

This clone came up a few times. V usage is TRBV28 and J usage is TRBJ2-5, with 8 bases lining up with TRBD2. Germline V gives CDR1 MDHEN, CDR2 SYDVKM. The CDR3 sequence is 15 residues long. Unmatched junction bases numbered 10, after V lost 5 bases and J lost 5 bases. The CDR3 sequence: CASSAAGTSDETQYF. In DNA form, the CDR3 reads TGTGCCAGCAGTGCGGCCGGGACTAGTGACGAGACCCAGTACTTC.

This rearrangement joins TRBV9 to TRBJ2-3; TRBD2 matches at 10 bases. V shed 3 bases and J 4 bases; nucleotides not matched to a gene: 5. This CDR3 has 15 amino acids. Germline assignment: CDR1 SGDLS and CDR2 YYNGEE. The CDR3 spells CASSALAGVADTQYF. The CDR3 nucleotides read TGTGCCAGCAGCGCTCTAGCGGGAGTAGCAGATACGCAGTATTTT.

The V call is TRBV27, the J call TRBJ1-5; D unresolved. The length of the CDR3 is 14 residues. Germline lookup yields CDR1 MNHEY and CDR2 SMNVEV (reference sequence). Trimming removed 8 bases at V and 1 base at J, with 12 bases between. DNA of the CDR3: TGTGCCAGCGGCCGGGTTGACAGCAATCAGCCCCAGCATTTT. It specifies CASGRVDSNQPQHF.

The chain is built from TRBV7-2 and TRBJ2-5, with unresolved D. Matching the DNA end better, TRBJ2-7 makes the J call doubtful. The germline gives CDR1 SGHTA, CDR2 FQGNSA. The CDR3 is made up of 14 amino acids. CDR3: CASQRDWLNYEQYF. The CDR3 nucleotides are TGTGCCAGCCAGAGAGATTGGCTGAACTACGAGCAGTACTTC.

The J gene is TRBJ2-5, the V gene TRBV7-2, with a weak D call TRBD2 (6 bases). V lost 1 base to trimming and J lost 5 bases, with 14 bases between them. The CDR3 sequence is 15 residues long. In germline, CDR1 is SGHTA, CDR2 FQGNSA. CDR3 sequence (DNA): TGTGCCAGCAGCTTAGTCACGGGTGGGGGGGAGACCCAGTACTTC. It specifies CASSLVTGGGETQYF.

The sample holds a few counts of this clone. V is TRBV4-1 and J is TRBJ1-2; D is unclear. Trimming took 0 bases from V and 0 from J, leaving 8 bases between them. This CDR3 has 15 residues. Germline CDR1 MGHRA, CDR2 YSYEKL. The CDR3 here is CASSQETAANYGYTF. The CDR3 coding sequence is TGCGCCAGCAGCCAAGAAACAGCAGCTAACTATGGCTACACCTTC.